This T cell receptor (beta chain) was found in a study of post-analysis software for immune sequencing data. Whole-study context: Courses of disease covered relapsing-remitting, secondary progressive and progressive-relapsing multiple sclerosis.

Unique molecular identifiers were present in the TCR beta cDNA libraries. Starting from approximately 0.95 to 9.8 million T cells, the study yielded a few hundred thousand cDNA molecules. MiXCR, run by TCRdb on the PCR reads, gives a single entry per CDR3 protein. Here the sample spans a few hundred thousand distinct CDR3 sequences, around 34% being singletons. This clonotype was picked up many times. The antigen is not known. Germline assignment: CDR1 SGHVS and CDR2 FQNEAQ. The CDR3 runs to 16 residues. V was pared by 1 base and J by 0 bases, with 7 bases between. Study results and caveats: Samples prepared in the same batch strongly co-clustered by F measure. When compared against controls, multiple sclerosis patients showed significantly lower normalized Chao1 diversity. A handful of TRBV segments appeared more often in patients than in controls, and TRBV5-6, TRBV5-1 and TRBV20-1 were among these.

Sequencing was carried out using blood. This clonotype originated in a girl aged 10 to 17 with multiple sclerosis. The chain couples TRBV7-8 to TRBJ2-6; D call uncertain. The CDR3 DNA sequence: TGTGCCAGCAGCTTAGGAGGCGGCTCTGGGGCCAACGTCCTGACTTTC. Protein: CASSLGGGSGANVLTF.